What follows are 20 T cell receptor beta chains derived from one specimen sequenced in a study of vaccination and CD4 T cells after COVID-19. The treatment is: approximately 11-day PBMC culture with coronavirus spike peptide pools or control peptides (ViraFEST assay). No cognate antigen is known for these TCRs. Cultured CD4+ T cells had their DNA profiled by the Oncomine TCR Beta short-read assay. A single record per CDR3 protein comes from TCRdb applying MiXCR to the PCR reads. Of around 3,900 distinct CDR3 sequences listed, less than 25% are singletons. Source material: CD4+ T cells from blood, cultured in vitro. The receptor source for this set is a human donor who had recovered from COVID-19.

This clonotype was seen only a few times. The V gene is TRBV6-2 or TRBV6-3, the J gene TRBJ2-4; 7 nucleotides agree with TRBD2. The CDR3 has 15 residues. The trim removed 6 bases at V and 3 bases at J, leaving 8 bases unmatched. CDR1 and CDR2 (germline): MNHEY, SVGEGT. The CDR3 DNA sequence: TGTGCCAGCAGCCCCGGACTAGGGGACAAAAACATTCAGTACTTC. Amino acids: CASSPGLGDKNIQYF.

This clonotype was counted a few times. The chain links TRBV11-3 to TRBJ1-1; no clear D. From germline, CDR1 is SGHNT and CDR2 YENEEA. The CDR3 is made up of 13 amino acids. V shed 0 bases and J shed 4 bases, with 6 bases lying between them. In nucleotides, the CDR3 is TGTGCCAGCAGCTTAGAACAGTCCACTGAAGCTTTCTTT. Encoded protein: CASSLEQSTEAFF.

The chain employs TRBV5-1 and TRBJ1-2; D is possibly TRBD1 (6 bases). Trimming pared 3 bases from V and 0 bases from J, leaving 9 bases between. The CDR3 has 14 residues. Germline V gives CDR1 SGHRS, CDR2 YFSETQ. CDR3 bases: TGCGCCAGCAGCTCGGACAGCTCTAACTATGGCTACACCTTC. Protein product: CASSSDSSNYGYTF.

By frequency in the sample, this clonotype is medium-sized. The chain is built from TRBV20-1 and TRBJ2-3; 9 bases are shared with TRBD2. Germline V CDR1 and CDR2: DFQATT, SNEGSKA (reference sequence). The CDR3 contains 12 residues. V dropped 4 bases and J dropped 9; count of bases not matched to a gene: 5. The CDR3 DNA is TGCAGTGCTATGACTAGCGGTGAAACGCAGTATTTT. Translation gives CSAMTSGETQYF.

The V gene is TRBV6-1, the J gene TRBJ1-1; 8 bases are a match to TRBD1. Per germline, CDR1 MNHNS and CDR2 SASEGT. CDR3 length: 16 residues. J was trimmed by 1 base and V by 7 bases; bases with no gene match: 11. The CDR3 sequence is CASTTTGGIRNTEAFF. The CDR3, as DNA: TGTGCCAGCACCACTACAGGGGGTATAAGGAACACTGAAGCTTTCTTT.

The rearrangement joins TRBV5-1 to TRBJ1-3; D unresolved. Germline CDR1 reads SGHRS; CDR2 reads YFSETQ. With 4 bases removed from V and 0 bases from J, the gap between germline ends came to 11 bases. CDR3 length: 15 residues. In DNA form, the CDR3 reads TGCGCCAGCAGCACCGGACGGAACTCTGGAAACACCATATATTTT. Its protein is CASSTGRNSGNTIYF. The variable domain in full, with the rest retrieved from reference TRBV5-1 and TRBJ1-3, is KAGVTQTPRYLIKTRGQQVTLSCSPISGHRSVSWYQQTPGQGLQFLFEYFSETQRNKGNFPGRFSGRQFSNSRSEMNVSTLELGDSALYLCASSTGRNSGNTIYFGEGSWLTVV.

This clonotype was counted a few times. V is TRBV6-1 and J is TRBJ1-1; 9 bases fit TRBD1. CDR1 is MNHNS and CDR2 is SASEGT in the germline V gene. This CDR3 is built from 15 residues. With 5 bases clipped from V and 5 bases from J, the junction kept 9 bases outside the gene matches. The CDR3 loop is CASSRPGQGVTEAFF. CDR3 nucleotides: TGTGCCAGCAGTCGTCCGGGACAGGGCGTGACTGAAGCTTTCTTT.

V gene TRBV19 combines with J gene TRBJ2-7; D possibly corresponds to TRBD1 (6 bases). Germline V gene lookup returns CDR1 LNHDA and CDR2 SQIVND (reference sequence). V lost 5 bases to trimming and J lost 4 bases, with 12 bases between them. The CDR3 covers 13 residues. The CDR3 coding sequence is TGTGCCAGTAGTTCCGAAAGGGGGTACGAGCAGTACTTC. Translating it yields CASSSERGYEQYF. Drawing the rest from reference TRBV19 and TRBJ2-7, the complete variable domain is DGGITQSPKYLFRKEGQNVTLSCEQNLNHDAMYWYRQDPGQGLRLIYYSQIVNDFQKGDIAEGYSVSREKKESFPLTVTSAQKNPTAFYLCASSSERGYEQYFGPGTRLTVT.

This clonotype has only a few counts. This chain joins TRBV19 and TRBJ2-1, with D possibly being TRBD1 (6 bases). The CDR3 length is 16 residues. The ends were cut back, 6 bases at V and 0 bases at J, with 15 bases in the middle. The germline CDR1 and CDR2 sequences are LNHDA and SQIVND (reference sequence). DNA for the CDR3: TGTGCCAGTAGGGCCCGACAGGACAGCTCCTACAATGAGCAGTTCTTC. Translation gives CASRARQDSSYNEQFF.

The chain carries TRBV6-1 and TRBJ1-1, with a tentative D call TRBD1 (6 bases). The CDR3 is made up of 16 amino acids. The ends were cut back, 7 bases at V and 2 bases at J, with 20 bases in the middle. The germline V gene has CDR1 MNHNS and CDR2 SASEGT. In DNA, the CDR3 is TGTGCCAGCACCCCCCCCGCAGGGGCCGGTAACACTGAAGCTTTCTTT. Its protein product is CASTPPAGAGNTEAFF.

This clonotype was seen only a few times. V gene TRBV7-3 combines with J gene TRBJ2-5; D gene uncertain. The germline V and J ends were trimmed by 2 bases and 5 bases, with 9 bases remaining between them. Per germline, CDR1 SGHTA and CDR2 FQGTGA. This CDR3 comprises 13 residues. CDR3 nucleotide sequence: TGTGCCAGCAGCTTATCCGTAGGGGAGACCCAGTACTTC. Encoded protein: CASSLSVGETQYF.

By sample fraction, this clonotype is medium-sized. The chain uses TRBV11-2 and TRBJ2-7, with 9 bases identical to TRBD1. V was pared by 5 bases and J by 6 bases, with 11 bases of the junction left unmatched. The CDR3 runs to 15 residues. CDR1 is SGHAT, CDR2 FQNNGV, per germline. The CDR3 reads CASSTGQGPSSEQYF. In DNA form, the CDR3 reads TGTGCCAGCAGCACAGGACAGGGGCCCTCTTCCGAGCAGTACTTC.

V is TRBV12-3 or TRBV12-4 and J is TRBJ2-3; a weak D match, TRBD2 (6 bases). V was trimmed by 3 bases and J by 5 bases, leaving 18 bases between them. There are 16 residues in the CDR3. CDR3 protein: CASSFYGRGGRDTQYF. As DNA, the CDR3 is TGTGCCAGCAGTTTCTACGGTAGGGGAGGTCGAGATACGCAGTATTTT.

As concerns this clonotype: This sequence may be a read error, since a much larger clone differs from it by one base. The chain uses TRBV20-1 and TRBJ2-3, with 10 nucleotides matching TRBD2. There are 15 residues in the CDR3. CDR1 DFQATT and CDR2 SNEGSKA come from the germline V gene (reference sequence). This chain's CDR3 is CSALSGGAITDTQNF. The DNA for the CDR3 is TGCAGTGCTTTGAGCGGGGGGGCGATCACAGATACGCAGAATTTT.

This clonotype ranks as medium-sized. The chain uses TRBV6-1 and TRBJ1-4, with 11 bases lining up with TRBD1. CDR1 MNHNS and CDR2 SASEGT come from the germline V gene. The CDR3 runs to 16 residues. The V gene end was trimmed by 2 bases and the J gene end by 7 bases; junction bases not matched to a gene: 6. CDR3 DNA sequence: TGTGCCAGCAGTGAACGACCGGGACAGGGGGGTGAAAAACTGTTTTTT. Translation gives CASSERPGQGGEKLFF.

This chain joins TRBV13 and TRBJ2-3; D gene uncertain. Looked up from germline, CDR1 is PRHDT and CDR2 is FYEKMQ (reference sequence). Trimming took 1 base from V and 4 from J, leaving 9 bases between them. The CDR3 consists of 14 residues. In DNA form, the CDR3 reads TGTGCCAGCAGCTTAGCCCTGAGAGCAGATACGCAGTATTTT. This codes for CASSLALRADTQYF.

The gene calls are TRBV6-1 and TRBJ2-3; tentative D call: TRBD1 (5 bases). Per the germline V gene, CDR1 is MNHNS and CDR2 is SASEGT. Trimming cost V 8 bases and J 3 bases, with 15 bases left between them. The CDR3 length is 14 residues. The CDR3 sequence: CASGFSTDTDTQYF. The CDR3 DNA is TGTGCCAGCGGATTTTCGACAGATACAGATACGCAGTATTTT.

The chain links TRBV10-3 to TRBJ2-2; D remains unclear. Germline V gene sequence: CDR1 ENHRY, CDR2 SYGVKD. V was shortened by 0 bases and J by 5 bases, with 7 bases between the two germline ends. This CDR3 region has 14 residues. CDR3 loop: CAISESKVTGELFF. CDR3 nucleotides: TGTGCCATCAGTGAGTCGAAAGTAACCGGGGAGCTGTTTTTT.

This chain links TRBV30 with TRBJ2-2; D is undetermined. The CDR3 has 14 residues. The V gene lost 3 bases and the J gene lost 3 bases, with 11 bases spanning the gap. CDR1 is GTSNPN, CDR2 SVGIG, per germline (reference sequence). The CDR3 here is CAWSLRVDTGELFF. In nucleotides, the CDR3 is TGTGCCTGGAGCCTACGCGTGGACACCGGGGAGCTGTTTTTT. Full variable domain (outside the CDR3, taken from reference TRBV30 and TRBJ2-2): SQTIHQWPATLVQPVGSPLSLECTVEGTSNPNLYWYRQAAGRGLQLLFYSVGIGQISSEVPQNLSASRPQDRQFILSSKKLLLSDSGFYLCAWSLRVDTGELFFGEGSRLTVL.

This clonotype was found a few times. V and J are TRBV12-3 or TRBV12-4 and TRBJ2-7; 11 nucleotides line up with TRBD1. The CDR3 totals 14 residues. The V gene end was trimmed by 5 bases and the J gene end by 5 bases; junction bases not matched to a gene: 5. CDR3 coding DNA: TGTGCCAGCAGTAGGGACAGGGGGGGACACGAGCAGTACTTC. Its translation: CASSRDRGGHEQYF.